The clone carrying this T cell receptor (beta chain) was picked up a small number of times. Germline trimming cut 4 bases from V and 6 bases from J; bases unmatched to any gene: 13. Per the germline V gene, CDR1 is SGDLS and CDR2 is YYNGEE. This CDR3 has 16 residues. TCRdb called the PCR reads again in MiXCR, with one record for every CDR3 protein. Of hundreds of thousands of distinct CDR3 sequences listed, 25% are singletons. This entry is derived from a study of molecular identifiers for immune sequencing clone quantification. When naive CD8 T cells were sorted, they were gated as CD8+CD4-CCR7+CD45RA+.

The source material was naive CD8+ T cells from blood, with Jurkat cell RNA spiked in. The sample's subset: FACS-sorted CD8+CD4-CCR7+CD45RA+ naive T cells. The chain joins TRBV9 to TRBJ2-4, with 7 nucleotides matching TRBD1. This receptor was identified in a human donor in good health. Some libraries in this study had Jurkat cell RNA spiked in. CDR3 nucleotide sequence: TGTGCCAGCAGCTCCCGGGACAGTGGAAATTTAAACATTCAGTACTTC. Translated, it gives CASSSRDSGNLNIQYF.